This entry lists 17 T cell receptor beta chains sequenced from one sample in a study of T cells in localized non-small cell lung cancer. Profiled with immunoSEQ multiplex PCR; TCRdb holds only in-frame clones, not every one. Altogether 25,000 to 40,000 clones are present, around three quarters being singletons, with the ten largest covering about 16%. The material was peripheral blood, obtained before any cancer treatment. The origin of the receptors is an older male donor with stage III squamous cell lung carcinoma.

This clone is labeled medium-sized. This chain connects TRBV2 to TRBJ1-5, with D maybe TRBD1 (6 bases). This CDR3 contains 12 residues. Germline assignment: CDR1 SNHLY and CDR2 FYNNEI. Trimming left V 8 bases short and J 3 bases short, with 8 bases between. The CDR3 bases are TGTGCCAGCCGGACAGTCAATCAGCCCCAGCATTTT. This gives the protein CASRTVNQPQHF.

In regard to this clone: This sample includes further DNA sequences coding for the same CDR3. The chain uses TRBV19 and TRBJ2-2, with a possible D match to TRBD1 (5 bases). Germline V gene sequence: CDR1 LNHDA, CDR2 SQIVND (reference sequence). CDR3 length equals 14 residues. V lost 4 bases and J 5 bases, leaving 11 bases between the germline ends. This CDR3 reads CASSTRGATGELFF. The CDR3 DNA reads as TGTGCCAGTAGTACTCGTGGGGCGACCGGGGAGCTGTTTTTT.

The genes are TRBV7-2 and TRBJ2-5; D uncertain. From germline, CDR1 is SGHTA and CDR2 FQGNSA. Trimming removed 5 bases at V and 4 bases at J, with 11 bases between. This CDR3 has 13 amino acids. CDR3 sequence (DNA): TGTGCCAGCAGCCGCCGATGGAGAGAGACCCAGTACTTC. As protein: CASSRRWRETQYF.

This chain uses TRBV27 with TRBJ2-3; 8 nucleotides match TRBD2. Germline CDR1 and CDR2: MNHEY and SMNVEV (reference sequence). The CDR3 loop spans 14 amino acids. V gave up 6 bases and J gave up 7 bases; unmatched junction bases: 9. The CDR3 DNA reads TGTGCCAGCAGGGATAGCGGGGTATCTTATACGCAGTATTTT. Its protein is CASRDSGVSYTQYF.

This chain links TRBV20-1 with TRBJ2-7; no firm D call. Trimming shortened V by 2 bases and J by 2 bases, and 4 bases separated the two germline ends. The length of the CDR3 is 11 residues. Germline loops: CDR1 DFQATT, CDR2 SNEGSKA (reference sequence). The chain's CDR3 is CSARSTYEQYF. CDR3 DNA sequence: TGCAGTGCTAGATCCACCTACGAGCAGTACTTC.

V gene TRBV6-6 combines with J gene TRBJ1-1, with 10 bases aligning to TRBD1. V lost 4 bases, J lost 4 bases, and 6 bases stayed unmatched. Germline loops: CDR1 MNHNY, CDR2 SVGAGI (reference sequence). The CDR3 is 15 residues long. For the CDR3, the DNA is TGTGCCAGCAGTTGGACCCGGGACAGGGGCACTGAAGCTTTCTTT. Its translation is CASSWTRDRGTEAFF.

The J gene is TRBJ1-2, the V gene TRBV2, with D uncertain. Germline V gene lookup returns CDR1 SNHLY and CDR2 FYNNEI. This CDR3 spans 12 amino acids. The V end lost 6 bases, the J end lost 5 bases, and 10 bases lay between the germline ends. CDR3 loop: CASSASAYGYTF. The DNA for the CDR3 is TGTGCCAGCAGCGCCAGCGCTTATGGCTACACCTTC.

This sequence joins TRBV9 and TRBJ2-4; 10 positions agree with TRBD2. The junction had 9 bases not matched to a gene; V was cut back by 2 bases and J by 10 bases. In germline, CDR1 is SGDLS, CDR2 YYNGEE. CDR3 length: 15 amino acids. This chain's CDR3 is CASSVRGTSVGIQYF. CDR3 nucleotide sequence: TGTGCCAGCAGCGTGAGGGGGACTAGCGTCGGAATTCAGTACTTC. The whole variable domain, filled in from reference TRBV9 and TRBJ2-4, reads DSGVTQTPKHLITATGQRVTLRCSPRSGDLSVYWYQQSLDQGLQFLIQYYNGEERAKGNILERFSAQQFPDLHSELNLSSLELGDSALYFCASSVRGTSVGIQYFGAGTRLSVL.

This clone was observed a few times. DNA for the CDR3: TGTGCCAGCAGTTTCGAGGGGATCCGTCCAAAACTGTTTTTT. Its protein is CASSFEGIRPKLFF. The rearrangement links TRBV27 to TRBJ1-4, with D possibly matching TRBD1 (5 bases). This CDR3 region has 14 residues. Trimming stripped 3 bases from V and 10 bases from J, with 15 bases between. CDR1 and CDR2 (germline): MNHEY, SMNVEV (reference sequence).

As concerns this clone: One end of the junction fails to match germline, which may point to a read error. The identical CDR3 is also encoded by other nucleotide sequences in the sample. The genes are TRBV5-1 and TRBJ1-1, with 7 bases aligning to TRBD1. Germline CDR1 reads SGHRS; CDR2 reads YFSETQ. The CDR3 has 18 residues. CDR3 sequence: CASQPSTGQILINTEAFF. Written as DNA, the CDR3 is TGCGCCAGCCAACCCTCCACGGGACAGATTCTGATAAACACTGAAGCCTTCTTT.

V usage is TRBV19 and J usage is TRBJ2-1, with 8 bases identical to TRBD1. The CDR3 totals 14 residues. The V gene end was trimmed by 5 bases and the J gene end by 3 bases; junction bases not matched to a gene: 3. Germline V gene data show CDR1 as LNHDA and CDR2 as SQIVND (reference sequence). DNA for the CDR3: TGTGCCAGTAGTCGACAGGGGAACTACAATGAGCAGTTCTTC. Protein product: CASSRQGNYNEQFF.

This clone was picked up a small number of times. The genes are TRBV9 and TRBJ1-1; tentative D call: TRBD1 (5 bases). The CDR3 has 13 residues. Germline V gene sequence: CDR1 SGDLS, CDR2 YYNGEE. Deletions cut 4 bases from V and 0 bases from J, with 7 bases between. The CDR3 DNA is TGTGCCAGCAGCCAACAGGTGAACACTGAAGCTTTCTTT. This gives the protein CASSQQVNTEAFF.

The chain links TRBV28 to TRBJ2-3; 10 nucleotides align to TRBD2. Looked up from germline, CDR1 is MDHEN and CDR2 is SYDVKM. This CDR3 has 15 amino acids. The ends lost 4 bases at V and 4 bases at J; junction bases unmatched: 5. Written as DNA, the CDR3 is TGTGCCAGCAGTTCAGCGGGGGGGGCGGCAGATACGCAGTATTTT. Its translation is CASSSAGGAADTQYF. The full variable domain, rest sourced from reference TRBV28 and TRBJ2-3, is DVKVTQSSRYLVKRTGEKVFLECVQDMDHENMFWYRQDPGLGLRLIYFSYDVKMKEKGDIPEGYSVSREKKERFSLILESASTNQTSMYLCASSSAGGAADTQYFGPGTRLTVL.

The gene calls are TRBV11-2 and TRBJ2-7; possible D gene TRBD2, 5 bases. The CDR3 loop spans 13 amino acids. Germline V lookup: CDR1 SGHAT, CDR2 FQNNGV. V was shortened by 0 bases and J by 6 bases, with 9 bases between the two germline ends. CDR3 in DNA: TGTGCCAGCAGCTTAGATACCGGGGTCGAGCAGTACTTC. It encodes CASSLDTGVEQYF.

This chain joins TRBV27 and TRBJ1-2; possibly TRBD1 for D (6 bases). V lost 8 bases to trimming and J lost 8 bases, with 18 bases between them. There are 13 residues in the CDR3. CDR1 is MNHEY and CDR2 is SMNVEV in the germline V gene (reference sequence). DNA of the CDR3: TGTGCCAGCGGGGGCTTTGGCCTCAGGGGCTACACCTTC. Its translation is CASGGFGLRGYTF.

The chain employs TRBV6-1 and TRBJ1-5; D not certain. Trimming pared 4 bases from V and 4 bases from J, leaving 11 bases between. Germline V CDR1 and CDR2: MNHNS, SASEGT. CDR3 size: 14 residues. CDR3 sequence reads: CASSGGLGNQPQHF. CDR3 DNA: TGTGCCAGCAGTGGAGGGTTGGGGAATCAGCCCCAGCATTTT.

This clone was found a few times. The V call is TRBV7-6, the J call TRBJ2-1; D unresolved. This CDR3 region has 16 residues. Germline assignment: CDR1 SGHVS and CDR2 FNYEAQ. Deletions cut 1 base from V and 4 bases from J, with 14 bases between. This chain's CDR3 is CASSLVLLRQYNEQFF. The CDR3 nucleotides read TGTGCCAGCAGCTTAGTCCTTCTAAGGCAATACAATGAGCAGTTCTTC. Variable domain in full (rest from reference TRBV7-6 and TRBJ2-1): GAGVSQSPRYKVTKRGQDVALRCDPISGHVSLYWYRQALGQGPEFLTYFNYEAQQDKSGLPNDRFSAERPEGSISTLTIQRTEQRDSAMYRCASSLVLLRQYNEQFFGPGTRLTVL.